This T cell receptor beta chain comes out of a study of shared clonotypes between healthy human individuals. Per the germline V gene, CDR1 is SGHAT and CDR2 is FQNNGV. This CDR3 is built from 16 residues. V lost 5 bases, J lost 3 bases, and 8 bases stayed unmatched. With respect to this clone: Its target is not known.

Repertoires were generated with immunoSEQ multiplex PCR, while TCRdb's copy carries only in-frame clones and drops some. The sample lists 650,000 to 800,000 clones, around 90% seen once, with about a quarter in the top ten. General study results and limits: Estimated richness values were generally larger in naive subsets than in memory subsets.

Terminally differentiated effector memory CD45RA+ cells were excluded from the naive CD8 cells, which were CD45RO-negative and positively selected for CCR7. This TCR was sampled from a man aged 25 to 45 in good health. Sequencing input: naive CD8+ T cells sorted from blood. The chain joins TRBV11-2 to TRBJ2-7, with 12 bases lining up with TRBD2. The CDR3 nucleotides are TGTGCCAGCAGCCTACCGACTAGCGGGGGATACTACGAGCAGTACTTC. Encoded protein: CASSLPTSGGYYEQYF.